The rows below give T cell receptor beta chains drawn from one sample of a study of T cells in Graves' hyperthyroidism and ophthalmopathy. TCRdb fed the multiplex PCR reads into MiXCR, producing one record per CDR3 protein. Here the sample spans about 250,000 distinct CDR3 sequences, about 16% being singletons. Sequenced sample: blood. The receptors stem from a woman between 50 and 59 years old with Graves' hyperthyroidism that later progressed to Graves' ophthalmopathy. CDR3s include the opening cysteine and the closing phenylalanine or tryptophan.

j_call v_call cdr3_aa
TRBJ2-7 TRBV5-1 CASSSRPDSRGSEQYF
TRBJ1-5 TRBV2 CASSGDTILFSGSNQPQHF
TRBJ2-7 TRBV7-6 CASSLAPGTYEQYF
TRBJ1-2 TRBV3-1 CASSQGQYFNYGYTF
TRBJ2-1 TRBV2 CASAPLGAGEDNEQFF
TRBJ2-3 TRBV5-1 CASSWGTVTDTQYF
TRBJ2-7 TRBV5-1 CASREAVRTYEQYF
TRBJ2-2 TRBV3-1 CASSHNTGAGELFF
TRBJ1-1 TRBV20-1 CSASPLNTEAFF
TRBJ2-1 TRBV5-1 CASSPTSASGFYNEQFF
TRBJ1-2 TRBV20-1 CSAREGTGANYGYTF
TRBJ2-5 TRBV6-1 CASKERGWGQETQYF
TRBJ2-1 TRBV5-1 CASSLEGTSGRPQFF
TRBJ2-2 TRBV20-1 CSAPGLAANTGELFF
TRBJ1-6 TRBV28 CASSLINSPLHF
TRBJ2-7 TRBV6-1 CASSESARLAGGLYEQYF
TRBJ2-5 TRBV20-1 CSAFAGETQYF
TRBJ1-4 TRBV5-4 CASSLSGQGVNEKLFF
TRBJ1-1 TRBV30 CAWISANTEAFF
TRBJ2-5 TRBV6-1 CATLAGEVGTQYF
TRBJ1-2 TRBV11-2 CASSLFAGDPYGYTF
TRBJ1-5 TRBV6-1 CASSARPSGGARGNQPQHF
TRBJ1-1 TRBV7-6 CASSLQGGRTEAFF
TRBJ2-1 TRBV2 CASSGRAWDEQFF
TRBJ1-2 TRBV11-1 CASSSEGLGYTF
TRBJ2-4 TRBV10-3 CAISSGGDIQYF
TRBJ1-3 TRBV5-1 CASSLATPFGISGNTIYF
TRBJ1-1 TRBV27 CASSLNLENTEALF
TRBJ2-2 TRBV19 CASSPLLAGDNTGELFF
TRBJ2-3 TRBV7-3 CASSLIAGSDTQYF
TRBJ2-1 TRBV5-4 CASSLIREEGNNEQFF